Below, 8 T cell receptor beta chains from the same sample are listed, as sequenced in a study of sequential checkpoint blockade in melanoma. The treatment here: randomized to nivolumab then ipilimumab (arm A) or the reverse (arm B). Profiled with immunoSEQ multiplex PCR; TCRdb holds only in-frame clones, not every one. The sample has some 3,000 clones, approximately 19% seen once. The specimen comprised tumor tissue (inferred from file names), sampled from a patient given nivolumab and ipilimumab in sequence. The receptors were gathered from a human donor with melanoma.

This chain joins TRBV19 and TRBJ1-3, with unresolved D. Trimming shortened V by 7 bases and J by 0 bases, and 13 bases separated the two germline ends. The CDR3 has 15 residues. Looked up from germline, CDR1 is LNHDA and CDR2 is SQIVND (reference sequence). In DNA, the CDR3 is TGTGCCAGTACCCCCTTCGGGTTCTCTGGAAACACCATATATTTT. Its translation is CASTPFGFSGNTIYF.

As concerns this clone: At one end the junction does not follow the germline gene, possibly because of a read error. The chain links TRBV29-1 to TRBJ2-5, with D possibly matching TRBD2 (6 bases). Per the germline V gene, CDR1 is SQVTM and CDR2 is ANQGSEA. The CDR3 is 13 residues long. CDR3 nucleotides: TGCAGAGTTGGAGGGATGGCTCCGGAGACCCAGTACTTC. Amino acid sequence: CRVGGMAPETQYF.

In this sample, this clone turned up a few times. This sequence joins TRBV6-8 and TRBJ1-1, with D possibly being TRBD1 (5 bases). This CDR3 spans 15 amino acids. Trimming removed 0 bases from V and 7 bases from J, with 15 bases in between. The germline gives CDR1 MNHGY, CDR2 SAAAGT. The CDR3 nucleotides are TGTGCCAGCAGTTACTCGAGGGCAGGGACTAATGAAGCTTTCTTT. The encoded protein is CASSYSRAGTNEAFF.

The chain recombines TRBV19 with TRBJ1-5; 8 bases line up with TRBD1. V gave up 9 bases and J gave up 7 bases; unmatched junction bases: 8. The CDR3 loop spans 13 amino acids. CDR1 is LNHDA and CDR2 is SQIVND in the germline V gene (reference sequence). CDR3 DNA sequence: TGTGCCAGCAATGGACAGGGCGGGCAGCCCCAGCATTTT. Translation gives CASNGQGGQPQHF.

This clone was recorded a few times. The chain uses TRBV30 and TRBJ1-1; 7 positions agree with TRBD1. The CDR3 has 14 amino acids. CDR1 and CDR2 (germline): GTSNPN, SVGIG (reference sequence). The V segment lost 7 bases and the J segment 2 bases; nucleotides outside the gene matches: 10. The CDR3 here is CALPGQKGNTEAFF. The CDR3 DNA follows: TGTGCCTTACCGGGACAGAAGGGAAACACTGAAGCTTTCTTT. The full variable domain, completed using reference TRBV30 and TRBJ1-1, is SQTIHQWPATLVQPVGSPLSLECTVEGTSNPNLYWYRQAAGRGLQLLFYSVGIGQISSEVPQNLSASRPQDRQFILSSKKLLLSDSGFYLCALPGQKGNTEAFFGQGTRLTVV.

This clone has a handful of counts. The V and J genes are TRBV30 and TRBJ1-5; 8 nucleotides agree with TRBD1. Germline CDR1 GTSNPN, CDR2 SVGIG (reference sequence). The CDR3 spans 13 residues. Germline trimming cut 3 bases from V and 7 bases from J; bases unmatched to any gene: 5. This chain's CDR3 is CAWSPDRVQPQHF. DNA of the CDR3: TGTGCCTGGAGCCCGGACAGGGTCCAGCCCCAGCATTTT.

This clone is termed medium-sized. This chain links TRBV11-3 with TRBJ1-6; 7 bases align to TRBD1. The germline gives CDR1 SGHNT, CDR2 YENEEA. The CDR3 spans 14 residues. Trimming took 2 bases from V and 8 from J; bases not matched to a gene: 3. Here the CDR3 DNA reads TGTGCCAGCAGCTTACAGGGGGTTCATTCACCCCTCCACTTT. It codes for CASSLQGVHSPLHF.

This clone is medium-sized (0.01 to 0.1%). J is TRBJ1-2 and V is TRBV11-3; tentatively, D is TRBD1 (6 bases). The CDR3 consists of 14 residues. V was trimmed by 2 bases and J by 6 bases, leaving 13 bases between them. Germline-derived CDR1 and CDR2 are SGHNT and YENEEA. The CDR3 DNA reads as TGTGCCAGCAGCTTATCAGCAGGGGAGAATGGCTACACCTTC. This gives the protein CASSLSAGENGYTF.